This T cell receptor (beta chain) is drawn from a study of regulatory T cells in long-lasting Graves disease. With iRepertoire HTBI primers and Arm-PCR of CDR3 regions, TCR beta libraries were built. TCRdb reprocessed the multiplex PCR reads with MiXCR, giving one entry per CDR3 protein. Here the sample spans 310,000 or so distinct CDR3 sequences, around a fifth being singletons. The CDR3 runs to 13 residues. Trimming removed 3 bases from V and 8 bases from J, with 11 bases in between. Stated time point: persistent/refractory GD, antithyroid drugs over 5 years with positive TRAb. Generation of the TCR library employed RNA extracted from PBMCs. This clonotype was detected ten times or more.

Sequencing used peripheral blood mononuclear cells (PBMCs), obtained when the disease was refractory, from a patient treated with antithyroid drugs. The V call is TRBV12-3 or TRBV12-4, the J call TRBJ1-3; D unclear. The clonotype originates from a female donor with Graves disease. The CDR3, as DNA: TGTGCCAGCAGTTTTCAAGAATCGGACACCATATATTTT. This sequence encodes CASSFQESDTIYF.